These 11 T cell receptor beta chains came from one sample sequenced in a study of Ad26.COV2.S vaccination and SARS-CoV-2 variants. Assay: immunoSEQ multiplex PCR; the TCRdb copy retains only in-frame clones and omits some. Of hundreds of thousands of clones listed, about 88% were seen once; the top ten hold approximately 3.5%. Treatment described: about 20 received Ad26.COV2.S at low or high dose, single or two shots; about 5 received placebo; per-sample allocation not given. After the first vaccine or placebo injection, samples were drawn on day 63. Sequenced material: peripheral blood, taken in a trial of Ad26.COV2.S vaccine versus placebo. These receptors were taken from a person between 18 and 65 years old who received the Ad26.COV2.S COVID-19 vaccine or a placebo.

This chain links TRBV7-9 with TRBJ2-7; TRBD2 might be the D (7 bases). Germline assignment: CDR1 SEHNR and CDR2 FQNEAQ (reference sequence). This CDR3 is built from 19 residues. V shed 5 bases and J shed 2 bases, with 28 bases lying between them. The CDR3 here is CASSPRDAQGLAETYEQYF. The CDR3 DNA is TGTGCCAGCAGCCCCCGGGACGCCCAGGGGCTAGCGGAAACCTACGAGCAGTACTTC.

The V call is TRBV5-5, the J call TRBJ2-5; D uncertain. This CDR3 has 14 residues. The germline V and J ends were trimmed by 4 bases and 5 bases, with 15 bases remaining between them. Looked up from germline, CDR1 is SGHKS and CDR2 is YYEKEE (reference sequence). The CDR3 nucleotides read TGTGCCAGCAGCGACCACGTAGGGTTTGAGACCCAGTACTTC. This codes for CASSDHVGFETQYF.

This clone was counted a few times. This sequence joins TRBV5-6 and TRBJ1-1, with D perhaps TRBD1 (6 bases). Germline lookup yields CDR1 SGHDT and CDR2 YYEEEE. This CDR3 region has 14 residues. Trimming pared 1 base from V and 3 bases from J, leaving 10 bases between. This chain's CDR3 is CASSLRGRDTEAFF. CDR3 DNA sequence: TGTGCCAGCAGCTTGAGGGGGAGGGACACTGAAGCTTTCTTT.

CDR3 residues: CASSQYRDSNYEQYF. In DNA form, the CDR3 reads TGTGCCAGCAGCCAGTACCGGGACAGCAACTACGAGCAGTACTTC. The chain combines TRBV6-2 or TRBV6-3 with TRBJ2-7; TRBD1 aligns across 7 bases. With 6 bases clipped from V and 3 bases from J, the junction kept 11 bases outside the gene matches. The CDR3 length is 15 residues. CDR1 is MNHEY, CDR2 SVGEGT, per germline.

This sequence joins TRBV15 and TRBJ2-6; D is unclear. Trimming removed 4 bases from V and 0 bases from J, with 7 bases in between. Germline CDR1 is LNHNV and CDR2 is YYDKDF (reference sequence). The CDR3 consists of 15 residues. The CDR3 sequence is CATSTGSSGANVLTF. DNA for the CDR3: TGTGCCACCAGCACGGGCTCCTCTGGGGCCAACGTCCTGACTTTC. Variable domain in full (rest from reference TRBV15 and TRBJ2-6): DAMVIQNPRYQVTQFGKPVTLSCSQTLNHNVMYWYQQKSSQAPKLLFHYYDKDFNNEADTPDNFQSRRPNTSFCFLDIRSPGLGDTAMYLCATSTGSSGANVLTFGAGSRLTVL.

V and J are TRBV28 and TRBJ2-3, with D perhaps TRBD2 (5 bases). This CDR3 is built from 15 residues. Trimming stripped 4 bases from V and 1 base from J, with 12 bases between. The germline V gene encodes CDR1 MDHEN and CDR2 SYDVKM. This CDR3 is CASSSRFGGTDTQYF. Written as DNA, the CDR3 is TGTGCCAGCAGTTCACGATTCGGGGGCACAGATACGCAGTATTTT.

This chain joins TRBV19 and TRBJ2-3; 8 nucleotides line up with TRBD1. Germline trimming cut 6 bases from V and 7 bases from J; bases unmatched to any gene: 12. The CDR3 extends over 15 amino acids. Germline CDR1 LNHDA, CDR2 SQIVND (reference sequence). CDR3 sequence (DNA): TGTGCCAGTAGACCACAGGGGGGAGAAAGAAATACGCAGTATTTT. Its protein is CASRPQGGERNTQYF.

The V and J genes are TRBV20-1 and TRBJ2-7; no firm D call. V was cut by 5 bases and J by 7 bases, with 12 bases left in between. Per germline, CDR1 DFQATT and CDR2 SNEGSKA (reference sequence). The CDR3 loop spans 11 amino acids. CDR3 DNA: TGCAGTGCTGGACCTCTCCCGGAGCAGTACTTC. It encodes CSAGPLPEQYF.

The chain has TRBV19 and TRBJ1-5; weak D call: TRBD1 (5 bases). Trimming removed 1 base at V and 6 bases at J, with 13 bases between. The CDR3 covers 15 residues. From germline, CDR1 is LNHDA and CDR2 SQIVND (reference sequence). CDR3 protein: CASSIAGLVFQPQHF. As DNA, the CDR3 is TGTGCCAGTAGTATAGCAGGGTTAGTATTTCAGCCCCAGCATTTT.

The chain has TRBV5-4 and TRBJ1-1, with D unclear. CDR3 length: 14 amino acids. The germline CDR1 and CDR2 sequences are SGHNT and YYREEE (reference sequence). Trimming left V 0 bases short and J 0 bases short, with 6 bases between. The CDR3 DNA follows: TGTGCCAGCAGCTTGGCTCTGGTGAACACTGAAGCTTTCTTT. This encodes CASSLALVNTEAFF.

The genes are TRBV7-9 and TRBJ2-7; 10 nucleotides align to TRBD1. The ends lost 3 bases at V and 3 bases at J; junction bases unmatched: 5. The germline CDR1 and CDR2 sequences are SEHNR and FQNEAQ (reference sequence). The CDR3 is made up of 15 amino acids. The CDR3 here is CASSLTGTGDYEQYF. The CDR3 nucleotides read TGTGCCAGCAGCTTGACCGGGACAGGGGACTACGAGCAGTACTTC.